The 32 T cell receptor beta chains below were found in one sample sequenced in a study of blood T cell repertoires in COVID-19. Clones were read by immunoSEQ multiplex PCR, and TCRdb kept only the in-frame ones, dropping some. This sample has 220,000 or so clones, with approximately 78% found just once. Sequenced: peripheral blood. These TCRs come from an elderly woman with COVID-19, enrolled during active disease.

The sample holds a few counts of this clone. This sequence joins TRBV9 and TRBJ2-1; no clear D. CDR3 length: 12 amino acids. Trimming left V 4 bases short and J 10 bases short, with 12 bases between. CDR1 is SGDLS, CDR2 YYNGEE, per germline. In DNA, the CDR3 is TGTGCCAGCAGCTCCCGTTGGGCGGAGCAGTTCTTC. Protein sequence: CASSSRWAEQFF.

V usage is TRBV3-1 (or the pseudogene TRBV3-2) and J usage is TRBJ1-4, with a possible D match to TRBD1 (6 bases). The ends were cut back, 4 bases at V and 8 bases at J, with 14 bases in the middle. This CDR3 is built from 14 residues. Germline CDR1 is LGHDT and CDR2 is YNNKEL (reference sequence). DNA of the CDR3: TGTGCCAGCAGCCGAAGGGGGGGCGGAGAAAAACTGTTTTTT. Translation gives CASSRRGGGEKLFF.

As DNA, the CDR3 is TGTGCCAGCAGCTATGTGGAGCTAGCCAAAAACATTCAGTACTTC. As protein: CASSYVELAKNIQYF. This chain joins TRBV6-6 and TRBJ2-4; D is uncertain. This CDR3 has 15 amino acids. The V end was cut by 6 bases, the J end by 0 bases, with 12 bases between. CDR1 and CDR2 from the germline V gene are MNHNY and SVGAGI (reference sequence).

The genes are TRBV5-1 and TRBJ2-5; D perhaps matches TRBD2 (5 bases). V was clipped by 5 bases and J by 5 bases, with 13 bases between them. The germline CDR1 and CDR2 sequences are SGHRS and YFSETQ. The length of the CDR3 is 13 residues. The CDR3 coding sequence is TGCGCCAGCAGTCCCTATCCGGGGGAGACCCAGTACTTC. Encoded protein: CASSPYPGETQYF.

The chain links TRBV24-1 to TRBJ1-5; TRBD1 agrees at 9 bases. Unmatched junction bases numbered 9, after V lost 4 bases and J lost 0 bases. The CDR3 is 18 residues long. Germline values: CDR1 KGHDR, CDR2 SFDVKD. CDR3 protein: CATSDATGGTYSNQPQHF. In nucleotides, the CDR3 is TGTGCCACCAGTGACGCTACAGGGGGCACGTATAGCAATCAGCCCCAGCATTTT.

This chain joins TRBV20-1 and TRBJ1-2, with D hard to call. The CDR3 spans 11 residues. Germline V gives CDR1 DFQATT, CDR2 SNEGSKA (reference sequence). As DNA, the CDR3 is TGCAGCGACACCTTGGGCTATGGCTACACCTTC. This gives the protein CSDTLGYGYTF.

The chain has TRBV18 and TRBJ2-7, with 8 bases fitting TRBD2. The CDR3 is made up of 16 amino acids. V gave up 4 bases and J gave up 0 bases; unmatched junction bases: 8. CDR1 and CDR2 from the germline V gene are KGHSH and LQKENI. CDR3 protein: CASSRGLAGFSYEQYF. The CDR3, as DNA: TGTGCCAGCTCACGCGGACTAGCAGGTTTCTCCTACGAGCAGTACTTC.

The chain recombines TRBV2 with TRBJ1-2, with D unresolved. The CDR3 is 13 residues long. V was trimmed by 10 bases and J by 4 bases, leaving 16 bases between them. Germline V gives CDR1 SNHLY, CDR2 FYNNEI. The CDR3 protein is CATAVIEGYGYTF. As DNA, the CDR3 is TGTGCCACCGCGGTCATCGAAGGCTATGGCTACACCTTC.

This clone was observed a few times. The V gene is TRBV2, the J gene TRBJ1-5; D gene unclear. V lost 7 bases, J lost 2 bases, and 12 bases lay in between. Germline V gene sequence: CDR1 SNHLY, CDR2 FYNNEI. The CDR3 contains 14 residues. In nucleotides, the CDR3 is TGTGCCAGCAAACGAGAGCGGGGCAATCAGCCCCAGCATTTT. It is translated as CASKRERGNQPQHF. Complete variable domain (other parts from reference TRBV2 and TRBJ1-5): EPEVTQTPSHQVTQMGQEVILRCVPISNHLYFYWYRQILGQKVEFLVSFYNNEISEKSEIFDDQFSVERPDGSNFTLKIRSTKLEDSAMYFCASKRERGNQPQHFGDGTRLSIL.

The chain carries TRBV6-5 and TRBJ1-1; weak D call: TRBD1 (5 bases). This CDR3 contains 15 residues. The germline CDR1 and CDR2 sequences are MNHEY and SVGAGI. Trimming stripped 8 bases from V and 0 bases from J, with 16 bases between. The CDR3 spells CASPEGQGMNTEAFF. CDR3 nucleotide sequence: TGTGCCAGCCCGGAGGGGCAGGGTATGAACACTGAAGCTTTCTTT.

This chain connects TRBV7-3 to TRBJ1-1, with unresolved D. V lost 2 bases to trimming and J lost 4 bases, with 8 bases between them. The CDR3 sequence is 13 residues long. The germline CDR1 and CDR2 sequences are SGHTA and FQGTGA. As DNA, the CDR3 is TGTGCCAGCAGCTTACTAGAGGGCACTGAAGCTTTCTTT. Its translation is CASSLLEGTEAFF.

This chain joins TRBV9 and TRBJ1-3, with a tentative D call TRBD1 (5 bases). CDR3 size: 14 residues. V dropped 0 bases and J dropped 3 bases, with 7 bases sitting between them. Germline-derived CDR1 and CDR2 are SGDLS and YYNGEE. This CDR3 reads CASSVGQGGNTIYF. As DNA, the CDR3 is TGTGCCAGCAGCGTAGGGCAGGGTGGAAACACCATATATTTT.

The rearrangement links TRBV5-5 to TRBJ2-5; TRBD1 agrees at 8 bases. After removal of 3 bases from V and 5 bases from J, the junction contained 6 bases not matched to a gene. CDR3 length: 14 amino acids. The germline gives CDR1 SGHKS, CDR2 YYEKEE (reference sequence). The CDR3 DNA follows: TGTGCCAGCAGCTCTCTGGCAGGGGGCGAGACCCAGTACTTC. Residues: CASSSLAGGETQYF. The full variable domain, with the rest looked up from reference TRBV5-5 and TRBJ2-5, is DAGVTQSPTHLIKTRGQQVTLRCSPISGHKSVSWYQQVLGQGPQFIFQYYEKEERGRGNFPDRFSARQFPNYSSELNVNALLLGDSALYLCASSSLAGGETQYFGPGTRLLVL.

The chain joins TRBV5-4 to TRBJ2-3, with TRBD2 matching over 12 bases. Germline trimming cut 5 bases from V and 3 bases from J; bases unmatched to any gene: 4. The CDR3 runs 15 residues. CDR1 is SGHNT and CDR2 is YYREEE in the germline V gene (reference sequence). The CDR3 sequence is CASSLTSGGTDTQYF. In DNA, the CDR3 is TGTGCCAGCAGTTTGACTAGCGGGGGAACAGATACGCAGTATTTT.

The rearrangement joins TRBV6-5 to TRBJ1-2; D gene unclear. Looked up from germline, CDR1 is MNHEY and CDR2 is SVGAGI. This CDR3 is 12 amino acids long. The germline V and J ends were trimmed by 6 bases and 8 bases, with 13 bases remaining between them. In DNA form, the CDR3 reads TGTGCCAGCAGAAACTACCCCCCCGGCTACACCTTC. It specifies CASRNYPPGYTF.

This clone was detected only once. This chain's CDR3 is CASSPRGNSGNTIYF. CDR3 in DNA: TGTGCCAGCAGCCCAAGGGGGAACTCTGGAAACACCATATATTTT. This chain joins TRBV9 and TRBJ1-3; a weak D match, TRBD1 (6 bases). The CDR3 contains 15 residues. Germline lookup yields CDR1 SGDLS and CDR2 YYNGEE. Trimming left V 4 bases short and J 0 bases short, with 11 bases between.

The rearrangement links TRBV5-1 to TRBJ2-2, with 10 bases aligning to TRBD2. Per germline, CDR1 SGHRS and CDR2 YFSETQ. The length of the CDR3 is 15 residues. V was clipped by 6 bases and J by 8 bases; unmatched bases: 10. CDR3 in DNA: TGCGCCAGCACTCTAACTAGCGGGGCCTCGGGGGAGCTGTTTTTT. Its protein is CASTLTSGASGELFF.

This chain links TRBV7-2 with TRBJ2-7; 7 nucleotides agree with TRBD1. The germline CDR1 and CDR2 sequences are SGHTA and FQGNSA. The CDR3 contains 15 residues. V shed 0 bases, J shed 2 bases, and the junction held 4 bases outside the gene matches. The CDR3 sequence: CASSLAPQGAYEQYF. In DNA form, the CDR3 reads TGTGCCAGCAGCTTAGCCCCCCAGGGGGCCTACGAGCAGTACTTC.

This clone was detected a few times. This rearrangement joins TRBV21-1 to TRBJ1-1. TRBV21-1 is given as a pseudogene. This CDR3 has 14 residues. The CDR3 sequence: CASSKGRGGTEAFF. The CDR3 region has the DNA TGTGCCAGCAGCAAAGGGAGGGGAGGCACTGAAGCTTTCTTT.

The gene calls are TRBV7-6 and TRBJ2-2; 7 bases align to TRBD1. CDR3 length equals 15 residues. The germline CDR1 and CDR2 sequences are SGHVS and FNYEAQ. The J segment lost 7 bases and the V segment lost 4 bases, leaving 9 bases of the junction unmatched. CDR3: CASSSGTASVGELFF. In DNA form, the CDR3 reads TGTGCCAGCAGCTCAGGGACAGCGAGTGTCGGGGAGCTGTTTTTT.

In this sample, this clone turned up once. This rearrangement joins TRBV7-8 to TRBJ1-2, with TRBD1 matching 7 bases. With 5 bases clipped from V and 5 bases from J, the junction kept 5 bases outside the gene matches. From germline, CDR1 is SGHVS and CDR2 FQNEAQ. This CDR3 contains 13 residues. The CDR3 DNA sequence: TGTGCCAGCAGCCGGGACAGCACTTATGGCTACACCTTC. Encoded protein: CASSRDSTYGYTF.

This clone has a count of ten or more. This chain links TRBV5-1 with TRBJ1-1, with 8 bases lining up with TRBD1. The CDR3 is made up of 14 amino acids. Germline lookup yields CDR1 SGHRS and CDR2 YFSETQ. V lost 0 bases to trimming and J lost 5 bases; unmatched junction nucleotides: 3. CDR3 bases: TGCGCCAGCAGCTTGGAACAGGGGGGGACTGAAGCTTTCTTT. Translating gives CASSLEQGGTEAFF.

This sequence joins TRBV5-6 and TRBJ1-2; D remains ambiguous. The CDR3 extends over 13 amino acids. Germline V CDR1 and CDR2: SGHDT, YYEEEE. Trimming shortened V by 0 bases and J by 4 bases, and 7 bases separated the two germline ends. The CDR3 region has the DNA TGTGCCAGCAGCTTGGGGGCGTCCTATGGCTACACCTTC. Protein: CASSLGASYGYTF.

This clone was observed a few times. The chain couples TRBV2 to TRBJ2-1, with TRBD1 identical over 9 bases. The J segment lost 2 bases and the V segment lost 6 bases, leaving 5 bases of the junction unmatched. In germline, CDR1 is SNHLY, CDR2 FYNNEI. This CDR3 has 15 amino acids. CDR3 amino acids: CASRTGQGPYNEQFF. CDR3 nucleotides: TGTGCCAGCAGAACGGGACAGGGACCCTACAATGAGCAGTTCTTC.

Remarks on this clone: The junction departs from germline at one end; a sequencing error may be responsible. V and J are TRBV7-7 and TRBJ2-6; D unresolved. Germline CDR1 is SSHAT and CDR2 is FNYEAQ (reference sequence). This CDR3 contains 13 residues. This CDR3 reads CASSPAGANVLTF. CDR3 DNA: TGTGCTAGCAGCCCTGCTGGGGCCAACGTCCTGACTTTC.

CDR3 protein: CASSAGTSGYNEQFF. In DNA form, the CDR3 reads TGTGCCAGCAGCGCCGGGACTAGCGGATACAATGAGCAGTTCTTC. The chain employs TRBV9 and TRBJ2-1; 11 nucleotides align to TRBD2. The V gene's germline CDR1 is SGDLS and CDR2 YYNGEE. The trim removed 3 bases at V and 4 bases at J, leaving 3 bases unmatched. The CDR3 spans 15 residues.

This chain uses TRBV5-1 with TRBJ1-6; D perhaps matches TRBD1 (6 bases). The germline V gene encodes CDR1 SGHRS and CDR2 YFSETQ. Trimming stripped 4 bases from V and 8 bases from J, with 19 bases between. The CDR3 is made up of 16 amino acids. CDR3 sequence (DNA): TGCGCCAGCAGCCTCCTCGGGACATCCGCTTATTCACCCCTCCACTTT. It is translated as CASSLLGTSAYSPLHF.

The J gene is TRBJ1-6, the V gene TRBV19; TRBD1 might be the D (5 bases). CDR3 size: 14 residues. Germline V lookup: CDR1 LNHDA, CDR2 SQIVND (reference sequence). Between the trimmed V and J ends, which lost 4 bases and 10 bases, there was a span of 14 bases. The CDR3, as DNA: TGTGCCAGTAGTACCGACAGTCCCAGATCACCCCTCCACTTT. Translated, it gives CASSTDSPRSPLHF.

About this clone itself: A read error may account for a junction end that differs from germline. The gene calls are TRBV15 and TRBJ2-3; 9 nucleotides agree with TRBD2. CDR1 is LNHNV, CDR2 YYDKDF, per germline (reference sequence). The CDR3 has 15 residues. The CDR3 region is CATSRAGTSKDTQYF. CDR3 bases: TGTGCCACCAGCAGAGCCGGGACTAGCAAAGATACGCAGTATTTT.

This clone showed up just a few times. This sequence joins TRBV7-2 and TRBJ2-1; 10 bases align to TRBD2. Germline V lookup: CDR1 SGHTA, CDR2 FQGNSA. The CDR3 runs 14 residues. The junction had 7 bases not matched to a gene; V was cut back by 5 bases and J by 9 bases. This chain's CDR3 is CASSRRAGGLEQFF. CDR3 DNA sequence: TGTGCCAGCAGCAGACGAGCGGGAGGGCTTGAGCAGTTCTTC.

The chain has TRBV13 and TRBJ1-6; D call uncertain. This CDR3 contains 15 residues. V shed 3 bases and J shed 8 bases, with 14 bases lying between them. Germline V gives CDR1 PRHDT, CDR2 FYEKMQ (reference sequence). As DNA, the CDR3 is TGTGCCAGCAGCTTGGGTTTTCGCGGAGATTCACCCCTCCACTTT. It is translated as CASSLGFRGDSPLHF.

This chain links TRBV7-9 with TRBJ1-1; D remains ambiguous. Deletions cut 0 bases from V and 7 bases from J, with 9 bases between. This CDR3 spans 13 amino acids. CDR1 and CDR2 (germline): SEHNR, FQNEAQ (reference sequence). CDR3 residues: CASSLAAVVEAFF. The CDR3 DNA reads as TGTGCCAGCAGCTTAGCGGCGGTGGTTGAAGCTTTCTTT. Drawing the rest from reference TRBV7-9 and TRBJ1-1, the complete variable domain is DTGVSQNPRHKITKRGQNVTFRCDPISEHNRLYWYRQTLGQGPEFLTYFQNEAQLEKSRLLSDRFSAERPKGSFSTLEIQRTEQGDSAMYLCASSLAAVVEAFFGQGTRLTVV.